This TCR beta chain comes out of a study of blood T cell repertoires in COVID-19. Data came from immunoSEQ multiplex PCR; TCRdb stores just in-frame clones and leaves some out. The data contain under 150,000 clones, roughly 91% of them seen just once; the ten biggest clones take up approximately 1.4%. The sequencing input was peripheral blood. The clonotype originates from a human donor in a cohort sampled during active COVID-19.

The CDR3, as DNA: TGTGCCAGCAGTCCCCGGGACACCCTCACAGATACGCAGTATTTT. Its translation: CASSPRDTLTDTQYF. The V gene is TRBV6-4, the J gene TRBJ2-3; perhaps TRBD1 as D (6 bases). The CDR3 loop spans 15 amino acids. Between the trimmed V and J ends, which lost 5 bases and 2 bases, there was a span of 14 bases. Germline values: CDR1 MRHNA, CDR2 SNTAGT.